The present T cell receptor beta chain was sequenced within a study of T cells in Graves' hyperthyroidism and ophthalmopathy. Study-level points and caveats: Researchers report that a 13 V-J model separated ophthalmopathy from stable hyperthyroidism. Ophthalmopathy was identified by the model a median about six months ahead of onset. Peripheral blood also featured most of the thyroid clonotypes expanded above 0.001.

Used for diagnoses were clinical symptoms, serum thyroxine and TRAb, thyroid ultrasound and orbital computed tomography. The CDR3 totals 11 residues. Trimming cost V 6 bases and J 7 bases, with 10 bases left between them. Germline V gives CDR1 SNHLY, CDR2 FYNNEI. Of note for this clonotype: Its antigen is not identified.

TCR beta CDR3 region amplification was performed from RNA transcripts. The HTBI primer set served for first-round RT-PCR of the TCR CDR3. TCRdb used MiXCR to reprocess the multiplex PCR reads, holding one entry per CDR3 protein. The repertoire holds 270,000 or so distinct CDR3 sequences, about 15% seen once, with roughly 30% in the top ten. This clonotype originated in a woman between 50 and 59 years old with Graves' hyperthyroidism that later progressed to Graves' ophthalmopathy. The sample consisted of blood. The chain couples TRBV2 to TRBJ2-7; a weak D match, TRBD2 (5 bases). The CDR3 sequence is CASSGREEQYF. The CDR3 bases are TGTGCCAGCAGCGGACGGGAAGAGCAGTACTTC.